The clone carrying this TCR beta chain was recorded many times. The target antigen is unknown. At one of its ends the junction is not consistent with the germline gene, which may arise from a read error. This specimen comes from a study of CD8+CD57+ T cells in acquired aplastic anemia. Across the whole study: Sorted CD4+ and CD8+ cells yielded around 3.3 ug of DNA on average.

CDR3 length: 13 amino acids. The germline gives CDR1 MNHEY, CDR2 SVGEGT. For sequencing, patients were chosen who had shown expansion of CD8+CD57+ cells by flow cytometry. As a group, the patients uniformly had severe acquired aplastic anemia. Profiling that covered TCR beta VDJ and CDR3 relied on genomic DNA as its template. MiXCR, run by TCRdb on the reads, gives a single entry per CDR3 protein. The sample lists about 54,000 distinct CDR3 sequences; approximately 50% were seen once. Study-level results: There were around 28 CD8+ CDR3 sequences that occurred in both patients and controls. Controls and patients did not differ significantly in CD8+ Simpson's diversity.

The receptor comes from a human donor with aplastic anemia. The specimen sequenced was sorted CD4+, CD8+, or CD8+CD57+ T cells (not recorded which) from PBMCs. The chain recombines TRBV6-2 or TRBV6-3 with TRBJ1-2, with D possibly matching TRBD1 (5 bases). The CDR3: CAGSPWGGYGYTF. The CDR3, as DNA: TGTGCCGGCAGCCCTTGGGGCGGCTATGGCTACACCTTC.